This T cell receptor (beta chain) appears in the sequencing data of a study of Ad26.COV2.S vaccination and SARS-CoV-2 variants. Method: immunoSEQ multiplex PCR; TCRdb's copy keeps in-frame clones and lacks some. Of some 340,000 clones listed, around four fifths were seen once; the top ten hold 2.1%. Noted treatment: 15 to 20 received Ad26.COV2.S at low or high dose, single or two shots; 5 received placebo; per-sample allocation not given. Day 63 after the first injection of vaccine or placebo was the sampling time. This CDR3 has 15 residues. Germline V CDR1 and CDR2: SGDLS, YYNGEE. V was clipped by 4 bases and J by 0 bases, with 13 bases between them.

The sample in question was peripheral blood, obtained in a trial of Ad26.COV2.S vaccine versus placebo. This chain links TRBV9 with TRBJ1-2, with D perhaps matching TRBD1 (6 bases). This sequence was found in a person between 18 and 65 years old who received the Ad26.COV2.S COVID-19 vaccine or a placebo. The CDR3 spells CASSPDGGPNYGYTF. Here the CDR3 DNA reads TGTGCCAGCAGCCCGGACGGGGGGCCTAACTATGGCTACACCTTC.